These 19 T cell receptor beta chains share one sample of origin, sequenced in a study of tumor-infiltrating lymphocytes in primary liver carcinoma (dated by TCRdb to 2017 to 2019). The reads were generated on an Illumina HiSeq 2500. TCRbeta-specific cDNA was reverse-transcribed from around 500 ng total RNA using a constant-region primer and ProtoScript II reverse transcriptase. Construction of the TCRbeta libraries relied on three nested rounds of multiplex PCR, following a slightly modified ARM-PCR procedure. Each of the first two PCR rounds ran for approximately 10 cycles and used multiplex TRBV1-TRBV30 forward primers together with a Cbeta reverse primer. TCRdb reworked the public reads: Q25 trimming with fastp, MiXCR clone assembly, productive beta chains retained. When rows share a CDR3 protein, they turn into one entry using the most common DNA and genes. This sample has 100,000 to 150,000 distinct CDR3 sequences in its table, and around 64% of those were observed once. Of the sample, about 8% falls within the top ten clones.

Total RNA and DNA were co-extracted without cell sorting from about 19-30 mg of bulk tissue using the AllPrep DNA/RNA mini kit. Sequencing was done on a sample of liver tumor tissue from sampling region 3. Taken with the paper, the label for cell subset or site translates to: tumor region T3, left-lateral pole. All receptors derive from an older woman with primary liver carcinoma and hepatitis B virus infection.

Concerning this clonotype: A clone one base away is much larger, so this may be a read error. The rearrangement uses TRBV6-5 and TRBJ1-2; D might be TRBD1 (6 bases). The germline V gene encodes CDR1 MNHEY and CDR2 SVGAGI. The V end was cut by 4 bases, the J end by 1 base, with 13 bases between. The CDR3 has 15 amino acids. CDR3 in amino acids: CASSSGTHRNYGYTF. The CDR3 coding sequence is TGTGCCAGCAGTTCCGGGACACATCGTAACTATGGCTACACCTTC.

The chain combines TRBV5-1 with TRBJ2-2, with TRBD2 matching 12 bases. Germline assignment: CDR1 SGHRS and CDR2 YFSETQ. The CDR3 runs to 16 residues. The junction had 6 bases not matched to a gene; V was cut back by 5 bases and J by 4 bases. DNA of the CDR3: TGCGCCAGCAGGTCGACTAGCGGGAGAGGCACCGGGGAGCTGTTTTTT. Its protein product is CASRSTSGRGTGELFF.

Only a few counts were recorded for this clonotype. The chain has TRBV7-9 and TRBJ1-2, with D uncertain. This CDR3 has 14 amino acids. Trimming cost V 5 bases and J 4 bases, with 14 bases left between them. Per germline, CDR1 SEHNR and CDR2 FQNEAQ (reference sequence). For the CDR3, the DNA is TGTGCCAGCAGCGGTTGGGCCGAGGGCTATGGCTACACCTTC. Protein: CASSGWAEGYGYTF.

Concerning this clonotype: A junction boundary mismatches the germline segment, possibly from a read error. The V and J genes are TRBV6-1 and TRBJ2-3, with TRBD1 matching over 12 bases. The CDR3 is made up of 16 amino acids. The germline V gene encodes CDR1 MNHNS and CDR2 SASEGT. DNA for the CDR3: TGTGCCATCAGAGCCGGGACAGGGGGCCAAACAGATAGGCAGTATTTT. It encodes CAIRAGTGGQTDRQYF.

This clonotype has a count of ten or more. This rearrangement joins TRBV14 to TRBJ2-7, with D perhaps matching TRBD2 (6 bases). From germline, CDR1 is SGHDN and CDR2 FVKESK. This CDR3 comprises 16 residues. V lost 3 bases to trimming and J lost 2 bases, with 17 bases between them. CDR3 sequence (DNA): TGTGCCAGCAGCCAGGGAGGCCTCGATGGGACCTACGAGCAGTACTTC. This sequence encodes CASSQGGLDGTYEQYF.

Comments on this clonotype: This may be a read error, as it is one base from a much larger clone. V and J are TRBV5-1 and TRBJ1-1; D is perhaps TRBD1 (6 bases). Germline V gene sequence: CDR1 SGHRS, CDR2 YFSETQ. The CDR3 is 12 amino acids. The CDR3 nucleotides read TGCGCCAGCGGGGACACGAACACTGAAGCTATCTTT. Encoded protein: CASGDTNTEAIF.

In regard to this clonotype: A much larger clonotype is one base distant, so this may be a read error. The CDR3: CASSTAGAATDTQYF. CDR3 nucleotides: TGTGCCAGCAGTACCGCTGGGGCAGCCACAGATACGCAGTATTTT. The gene calls are TRBV5-5 and TRBJ2-3; D may be TRBD1 (5 bases). The CDR3 has 15 residues. The germline V and J ends were trimmed by 5 bases and 2 bases, with 15 bases remaining between them. In germline, CDR1 is SGHKS, CDR2 YYEKEE (reference sequence).

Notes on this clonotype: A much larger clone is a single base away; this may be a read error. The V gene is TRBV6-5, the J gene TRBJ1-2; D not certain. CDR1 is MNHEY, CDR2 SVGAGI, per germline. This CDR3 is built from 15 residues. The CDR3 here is CASSYFREGNYGNTF. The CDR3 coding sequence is TGTGCCAGCAGTTACTTTCGCGAGGGTAACTATGGCAACACCTTC.

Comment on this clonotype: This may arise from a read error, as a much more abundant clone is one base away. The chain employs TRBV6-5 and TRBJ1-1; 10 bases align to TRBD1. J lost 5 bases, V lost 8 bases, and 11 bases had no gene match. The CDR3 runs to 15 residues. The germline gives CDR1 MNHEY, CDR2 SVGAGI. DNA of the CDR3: TGTGCCAGCGGGAGACAGGGGGCGCTGGGTACTGAAGCTTTCTTT. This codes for CASGRQGALGTEAFF.

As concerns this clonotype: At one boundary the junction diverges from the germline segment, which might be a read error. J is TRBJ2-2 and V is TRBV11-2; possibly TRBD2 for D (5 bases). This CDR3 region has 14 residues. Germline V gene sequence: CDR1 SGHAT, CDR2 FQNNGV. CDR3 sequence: CGSSFSVFTGELFF. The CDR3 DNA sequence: TGTGGCAGCAGCTTCAGCGTATTCACCGGGGAGCTGTTTTTC.

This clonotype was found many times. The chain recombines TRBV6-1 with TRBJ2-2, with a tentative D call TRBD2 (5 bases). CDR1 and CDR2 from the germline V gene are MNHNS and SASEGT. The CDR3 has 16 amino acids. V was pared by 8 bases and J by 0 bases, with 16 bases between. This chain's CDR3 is CASLKGSLPNTGELFF. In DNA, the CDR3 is TGTGCCAGCTTGAAAGGGAGCCTACCGAACACCGGGGAGCTGTTTTTT.

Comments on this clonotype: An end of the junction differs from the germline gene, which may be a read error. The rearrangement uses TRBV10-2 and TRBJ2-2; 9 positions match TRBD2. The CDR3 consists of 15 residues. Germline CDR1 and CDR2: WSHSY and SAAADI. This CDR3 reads CANSETSGNTGELFF. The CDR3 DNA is TGCGCCAACAGTGAGACTAGCGGGAACACCGGGGAGCTGTTTTTT.

CDR3 sequence (DNA): TGCGCCAGCAGCTTGGCTGGCGGGACCGCCTACGAGCAGTACTTC. It translates to CASSLAGGTAYEQYF. This chain connects TRBV5-1 to TRBJ2-7, with D perhaps matching TRBD2 (6 bases). The CDR3 is 15 amino acids. Germline V CDR1 and CDR2: SGHRS, YFSETQ. Trimming shortened V by 0 bases and J by 2 bases, and 12 bases separated the two germline ends.

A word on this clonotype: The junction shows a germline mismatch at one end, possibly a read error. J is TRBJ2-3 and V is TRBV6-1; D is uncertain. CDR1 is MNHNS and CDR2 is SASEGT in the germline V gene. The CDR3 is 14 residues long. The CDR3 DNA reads TGTGCCGGCAGTGATCGTAGACTTACAGATACGCAGTATTTT. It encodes CAGSDRRLTDTQYF.

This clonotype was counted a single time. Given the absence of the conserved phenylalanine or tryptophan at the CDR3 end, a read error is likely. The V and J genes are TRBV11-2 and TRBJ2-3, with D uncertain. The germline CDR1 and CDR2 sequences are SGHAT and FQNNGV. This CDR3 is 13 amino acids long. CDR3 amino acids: CTSSLDRGDTQYL. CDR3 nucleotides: TGTACCAGCAGCTTGGATCGAGGAGATACGCAGTATCTT.

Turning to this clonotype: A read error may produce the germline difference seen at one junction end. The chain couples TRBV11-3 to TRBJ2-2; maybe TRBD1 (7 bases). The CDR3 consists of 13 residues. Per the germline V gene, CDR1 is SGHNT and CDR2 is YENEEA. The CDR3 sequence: CTSNLQGDGGLFF. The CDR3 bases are TGTACCAGCAACCTCCAGGGGGACGGGGGGCTGTTTTTT.

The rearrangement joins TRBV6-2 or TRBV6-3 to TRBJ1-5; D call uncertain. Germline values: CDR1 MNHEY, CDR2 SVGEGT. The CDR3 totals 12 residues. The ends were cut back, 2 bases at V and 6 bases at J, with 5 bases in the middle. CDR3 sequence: CASSYLGQPQHF. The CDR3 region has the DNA TGTGCCAGCAGTTACCTCGGTCAGCCCCAGCATTTT.

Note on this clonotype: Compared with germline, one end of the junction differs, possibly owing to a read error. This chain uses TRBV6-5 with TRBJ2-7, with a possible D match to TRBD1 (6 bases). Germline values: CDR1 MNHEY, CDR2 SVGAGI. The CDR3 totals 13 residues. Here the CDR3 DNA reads TGTGACAGCAGTTTGGGACAATCGAGGGGGCAGTACTTC. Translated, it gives CDSSLGQSRGQYF.

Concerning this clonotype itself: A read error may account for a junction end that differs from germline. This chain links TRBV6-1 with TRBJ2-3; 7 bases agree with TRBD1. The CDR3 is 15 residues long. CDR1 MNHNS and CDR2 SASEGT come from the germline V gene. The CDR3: CASSEAIGGTDTQYF. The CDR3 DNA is TGTGCCAGCAGTGAAGCGATAGGGGGCACAGATACGCAATATTTT.